The 4 T cell receptor beta chains below all came from one sample that was sequenced in a study of blood T cell repertoires in COVID-19. Clones were read by immunoSEQ multiplex PCR, and TCRdb kept only the in-frame ones, dropping some. This sample has over 14,000 clones; around 74% occur once, and the top ten carry roughly 13%. Source material: peripheral blood. The source of these receptors is a man in his 60s with acute or convalescent COVID-19.

The gene calls are TRBV3-1 (or the pseudogene TRBV3-2) and TRBJ2-3, with 14 nucleotides matching TRBD2. Trimming cost V 4 bases and J 0 bases; bases outside gene matches: 6. From germline, CDR1 is LGHDT and CDR2 YNNKEL (reference sequence). This CDR3 is 18 amino acids long. In DNA, the CDR3 is TGTGCCAGCAGCCCGGGGACTAGCGGGGGCCTCAGCACAGATACGCAGTATTTT. Amino acids: CASSPGTSGGLSTDTQYF.

This clone was found a few times. The J gene is TRBJ1-2, the V gene TRBV18, with D hard to call. This CDR3 comprises 17 residues. V was shortened by 3 bases and J by 0 bases, with 17 bases between the two germline ends. Looked up from germline, CDR1 is KGHSH and CDR2 is LQKENI. The CDR3 spells CASSPGPGSTSNYGYTF. In DNA, the CDR3 is TGTGCCAGCTCACCGGGTCCAGGTTCCACCTCTAACTATGGCTACACCTTC.

The V gene is TRBV12-3 or TRBV12-4, the J gene TRBJ2-7; D is undetermined. V was cut by 5 bases and J by 6 bases, with 14 bases left in between. CDR3 length: 13 residues. CDR3 DNA: TGTGCCAGCAGTCTAGGGATTACGGGCGAGCAGTACTTC. This translates into CASSLGITGEQYF.

The V call is TRBV11-2, the J call TRBJ2-1, with 10 bases that match TRBD2. V lost 6 bases, J lost 5 bases, and 10 bases stayed unmatched. This CDR3 region has 16 residues. Per the germline V gene, CDR1 is SGHAT and CDR2 is FQNNGV. CDR3 in DNA: TGTGCCAGCAGTTTTCTTGGACTAGCGGATAACAATGAGCAGTTCTTC. Protein product: CASSFLGLADNNEQFF.